This TCR beta chain was sequenced during a study of blood T cells in healthy people across ages. Study findings and constraints: Researchers report that TCR beta diversity correlated strongly with naive T cell percentage.

Next came a second PCR, run for about 6 to 12 cycles, which used a sample-barcoded 5' primer along with a J-beta primer mix. TCRdb re-analysed the 5' RACE reads in MiXCR, keeping a single row per CDR3 protein. This table has around 700,000 distinct CDR3 sequences, more than 20% appearing once. The individuals who served as donors were healthy Caucasians living in Russia, aged roughly 6 to 95. Researchers isolated at least 6.5 million PBMCs per sample. The junction had 10 bases not matched to a gene; V was cut back by 0 bases and J by 9 bases. CDR3 size: 16 residues. The germline gives CDR1 SGDLS, CDR2 YYNGEE. As concerns this clonotype: The antigen remains unidentified.

The same sample was also studied in work on T cells of mothers and their children. This second report adds: The study obtained over 8 million TCR beta CDR3 reads per mother and about 3 million per child.

The chain has TRBV9 and TRBJ2-1, with 9 bases lining up with TRBD2. The clonotype originates from a boy younger than 18 in good health. The specimen sequenced was blood. The DNA for the CDR3 is TGTGCCAGCAGCGTAGGGGGTAGCGGGAGTCAGGGTGAGCAGTTCTTC. It specifies CASSVGGSGSQGEQFF.